This TCR beta chain was captured in a study of response to subunit inactivated influenza vaccine. TCRdb reprocessed the RT-PCR reads via MiXCR and lists one record per CDR3 protein. The sample has fewer than 400,000 distinct CDR3 sequences, 20% to 25% seen once; the top ten hold roughly 10%. Germline loops: CDR1 SGHRS, CDR2 YFSETQ. This CDR3 contains 15 residues. J gave up 2 bases and V 5 bases, and 5 bases lay outside the gene matches. Regarding this clonotype: No antigen is known for it.

Study-level results: The study's authors posited that every seasonal influenza vaccination enlists few new T cells.

The clonotype comes from a man aged 50 to 69 who received an inactivated influenza vaccine. Here the sequenced sample was PBMCs from blood, taken approximately 20 months after vaccination. J is TRBJ2-2 and V is TRBV5-1; 8 bases agree with TRBD1. CDR3 loop: CASSDRGYNTGELFF. The CDR3 DNA follows: TGCGCCAGCAGTGACAGGGGATATAACACCGGGGAGCTGTTTTTT.